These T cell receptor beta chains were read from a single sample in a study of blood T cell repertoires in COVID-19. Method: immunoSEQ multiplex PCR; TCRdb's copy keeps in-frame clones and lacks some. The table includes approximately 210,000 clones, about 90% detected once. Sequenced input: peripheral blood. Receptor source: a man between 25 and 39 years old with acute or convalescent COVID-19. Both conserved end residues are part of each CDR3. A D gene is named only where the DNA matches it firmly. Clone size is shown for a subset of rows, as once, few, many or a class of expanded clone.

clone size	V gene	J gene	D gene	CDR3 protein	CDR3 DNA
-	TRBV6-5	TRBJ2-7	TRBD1	CASSNTGAAYEQYF	TGTGCCAGCAGCAATACAGGGGCCGCCTACGAGCAGTACTTC
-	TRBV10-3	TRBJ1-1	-	CAIRHLNTEAFF	TGTGCCATCAGACATCTTAACACTGAAGCTTTCTTT
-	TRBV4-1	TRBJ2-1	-	CASSRTAPGNEQFF	TGCGCCAGCAGCCGCACCGCCCCGGGCAATGAGCAGTTCTTC
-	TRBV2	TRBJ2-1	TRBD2	CASSEALRLAGGYEQFF	TGTGCCAGCAGTGAAGCGTTAAGGCTAGCGGGGGGTTATGAGCAGTTCTTC
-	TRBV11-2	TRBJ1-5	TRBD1	CASSLEETGSQHF	TGTGCCAGCAGCTTAGAGGAGACAGGGTCCCAGCATTTT
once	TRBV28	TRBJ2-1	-	CASKGSLYNEQFF	TGTGCCAGCAAGGGGTCATTATACAATGAGCAGTTCTTC
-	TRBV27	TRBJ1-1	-	CASSTIRGTEAFF	TGTGCCAGCAGTACAATACGGGGCACTGAAGCTTTCTTT
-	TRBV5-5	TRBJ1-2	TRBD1	CASRPTGVLLGYTF	TGTGCCAGCAGACCAACAGGGGTTCTGCTTGGCTACACCTTC
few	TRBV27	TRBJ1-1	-	CASSLTGNTEAFF	TGTGCCAGCAGCCTAACAGGGAACACTGAAGCTTTCTTT
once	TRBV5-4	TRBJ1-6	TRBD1	CASSSGQGYSPLHF	TGTGCCAGCAGCTCCGGACAGGGCTACTCACCCCTCCACTTT
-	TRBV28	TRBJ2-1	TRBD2	CASSANSGRAFGYEQFF	TGTGCCAGCAGTGCTAATAGCGGGAGGGCCTTTGGATATGAGCAGTTCTTC
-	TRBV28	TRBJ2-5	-	CASSSRETQYF	TGTGCCAGCAGTTCTCGGGAGACCCAGTACTTC
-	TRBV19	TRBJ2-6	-	CASSFIRDTGANVLTF	TGTGCCAGTAGTTTTATCCGGGACACTGGGGCCAACGTCCTGACTTTC
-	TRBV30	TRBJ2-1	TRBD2	CAWSHKRDSNEQFF	TGTGCCTGGAGTCACAAGCGGGATTCGAATGAGCAGTTCTTC
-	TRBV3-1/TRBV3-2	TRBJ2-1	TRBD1	CASSQETGASSYNEQFF	TGTGCCAGCAGCCAAGAAACAGGGGCCAGCTCCTACAATGAGCAGTTCTTC
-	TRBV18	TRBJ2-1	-	CASSLDTEQFF	TGTGCCAGCTCACTCGATACTGAACAGTTCTTC
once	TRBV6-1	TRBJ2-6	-	CASSEQGRGSGANVLTF	TGTGCCAGCAGTGAACAGGGGAGGGGCTCTGGGGCCAACGTCCTGACTTTC
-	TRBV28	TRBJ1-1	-	CASSDTANTEAFF	TGTGCCAGCAGCGACACCGCGAACACTGAAGCTTTCTTT
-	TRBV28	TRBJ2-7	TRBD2	CASSLRLAGGEQYF	TGTGCCAGCAGTCTCCGACTAGCGGGAGGCGAGCAGTACTTC
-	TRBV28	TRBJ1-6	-	CASIGDRNSPLHF	TGTGCCAGCATAGGGGATCGAAATTCACCCCTCCACTTT
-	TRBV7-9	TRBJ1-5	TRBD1	CASSSGGQNQPQHF	TGTGCCAGCAGCTCCGGGGGACAGAATCAGCCCCAGCATTTT
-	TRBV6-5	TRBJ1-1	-	CASITGGGGTEAFF	TGTGCCAGCATCACCGGAGGGGGGGGCACTGAAGCTTTCTTT
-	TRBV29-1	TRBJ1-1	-	CSGGEGSTEAFF	TGCAGCGGAGGGGAGGGGAGCACTGAAGCTTTCTTT
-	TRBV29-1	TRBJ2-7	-	CSAAGNRLYEQYF	TGCAGCGCCGCAGGGAACCGACTCTACGAGCAGTACTTC
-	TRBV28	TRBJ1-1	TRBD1	CASRLFRDRGNTEAFF	TGTGCCAGCAGACTCTTCCGGGACAGGGGGAATACTGAAGCTTTCTTT
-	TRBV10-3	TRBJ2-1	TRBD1	CAIRSDRGYNEQFF	TGTGCCATCAGATCGGACAGGGGATACAATGAGCAGTTCTTC
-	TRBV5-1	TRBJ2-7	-	CASSHGSRGDGYEQYF	TGCGCCAGCAGCCACGGAAGCAGGGGCGACGGGTACGAGCAGTACTTC
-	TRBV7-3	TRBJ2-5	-	CASSLSGAETQYF	TGTGCCAGCAGCTTATCAGGGGCCGAGACCCAGTACTTC
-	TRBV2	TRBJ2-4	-	CASTDGDLIDIQYF	TGTGCCAGCACAGACGGTGACTTAATAGACATTCAGTACTTC
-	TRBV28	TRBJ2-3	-	CASSLRAGLQYF	TGTGCCAGCAGTTTAAGAGCGGGCCTGCAGTATTTT
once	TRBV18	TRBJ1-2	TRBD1	CASSPGGQGDYGYTF	TGTGCCAGCTCACCGGGCGGACAGGGCGACTATGGCTACACCTTC
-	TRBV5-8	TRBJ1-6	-	CASSSGTGFTDSPLHF	TGTGCCAGCAGCTCGGGAACAGGGTTTACGGACTCACCCCTCCACTTT
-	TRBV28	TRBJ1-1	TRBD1	CASLSPGTGLNTEAFF	TGTGCCAGCCTTAGTCCCGGGACAGGTTTGAACACTGAAGCTTTCTTT
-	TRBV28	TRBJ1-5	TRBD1	CASTTLQGALGGNQPQHF	TGTGCCAGCACCACTTTGCAGGGGGCGCTTGGGGGTAATCAGCCCCAGCATTTT
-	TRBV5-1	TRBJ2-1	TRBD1	CASSQGQGDEQFF	TGCGCCAGCAGCCAAGGACAGGGCGATGAGCAGTTCTTC
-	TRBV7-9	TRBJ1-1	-	CASSTSGRGTEAFF	TGTGCCAGCAGCACCAGCGGGCGTGGCACTGAAGCTTTCTTT
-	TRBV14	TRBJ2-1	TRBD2	CASRASGSSYNEQFF	TGTGCCAGCAGGGCTAGCGGGAGCTCCTACAATGAGCAGTTCTTC
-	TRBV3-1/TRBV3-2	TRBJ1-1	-	CASSQFRAIYGTEAFF	TGTGCCAGCAGCCAATTCAGGGCGATTTATGGCACTGAAGCTTTCTTT
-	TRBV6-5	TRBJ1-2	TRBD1	CASSPQGGRSYGYTF	TGTGCCAGCAGTCCTCAAGGGGGCCGAAGCTATGGCTACACCTTC
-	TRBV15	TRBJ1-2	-	CATSSYNAGDGYTF	TGTGCCACCAGCAGCTACAACGCAGGGGATGGCTACACCTTC
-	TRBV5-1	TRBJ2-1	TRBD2	CASSLVAGVSYNEQFF	TGCGCCAGCAGCTTGGTAGCGGGAGTGTCCTACAATGAGCAGTTCTTC
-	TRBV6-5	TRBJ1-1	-	CASWGGYAAFF	TGTGCCTCTTGGGGGGGGTACGCGGCTTTCTTT
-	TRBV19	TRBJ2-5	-	CASSRRGQQTQYF	TGTGCCAGTAGTAGAAGGGGCCAACAGACCCAGTACTTC
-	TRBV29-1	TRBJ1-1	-	CSVGSLSINTEAFF	TGCAGCGTTGGAAGTCTCAGTATTAACACTGAAGCTTTCTTT
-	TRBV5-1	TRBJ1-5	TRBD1	CASSLDRGRNQPQHF	TGCGCCAGCAGCTTGGACAGGGGGCGTAATCAGCCCCAGCATTTT
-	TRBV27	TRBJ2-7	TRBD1	CASSLDRVSEQYF	TGTGCCAGCAGTTTAGACAGGGTGAGCGAGCAGTACTTC
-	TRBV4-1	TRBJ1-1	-	CASSQGAGVNTEAFF	TGCGCCAGCAGCCAGGGGGCGGGGGTGAACACTGAAGCTTTCTTT
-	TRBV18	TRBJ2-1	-	CASSLNGGSYNEQFF	TGTGCCAGCTCCCTCAACGGGGGCTCCTACAATGAGCAGTTCTTC
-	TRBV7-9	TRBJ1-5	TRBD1	CASGRTGGQPQHF	TGTGCCAGCGGCCGGACAGGGGGTCAGCCCCAGCATTTT
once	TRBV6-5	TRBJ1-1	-	CAGKGTLGNTEAFF	TGTGCCGGTAAAGGGACACTTGGGAACACTGAAGCTTTCTTT
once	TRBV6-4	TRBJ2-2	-	CASSGGDIQPANTGELFF	TGTGCCAGCAGTGGAGGGGACATACAACCGGCGAACACCGGGGAGCTGTTTTTT
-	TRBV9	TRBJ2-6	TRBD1	CASSEQGAGANVLTF	TGTGCCAGCAGCGAGCAGGGGGCTGGGGCCAACGTCCTGACTTTC
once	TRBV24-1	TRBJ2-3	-	CATRGAGATDTQYF	TGTGCCACCAGGGGGGCAGGGGCCACAGATACGCAGTATTTT
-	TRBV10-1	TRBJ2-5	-	CASSEAGRPETQYF	TGCGCCAGCAGTGAAGCGGGCAGACCAGAGACCCAGTACTTC
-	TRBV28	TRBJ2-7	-	CASSPQAPAYEQYF	TGTGCCAGCAGTCCCCAGGCCCCCGCCTACGAGCAGTACTTC
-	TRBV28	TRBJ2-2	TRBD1	CASRSTGTGVTGELFF	TGTGCCAGCAGGTCTACCGGGACAGGGGTCACCGGGGAGCTGTTTTTT